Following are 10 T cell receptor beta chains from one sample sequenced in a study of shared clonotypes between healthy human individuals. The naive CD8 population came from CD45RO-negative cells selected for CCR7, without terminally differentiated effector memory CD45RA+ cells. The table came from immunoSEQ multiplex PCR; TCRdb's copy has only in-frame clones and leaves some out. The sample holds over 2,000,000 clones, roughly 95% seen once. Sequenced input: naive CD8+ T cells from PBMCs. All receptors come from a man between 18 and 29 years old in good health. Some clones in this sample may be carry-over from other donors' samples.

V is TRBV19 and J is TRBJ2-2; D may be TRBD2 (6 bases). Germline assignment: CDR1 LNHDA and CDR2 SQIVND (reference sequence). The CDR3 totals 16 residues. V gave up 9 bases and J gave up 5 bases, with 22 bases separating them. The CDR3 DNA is TGTGCCAGCCACTGGGGGGTTTCTGTGTCTACCGGGGAGCTGTTTTTT. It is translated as CASHWGVSVSTGELFF.

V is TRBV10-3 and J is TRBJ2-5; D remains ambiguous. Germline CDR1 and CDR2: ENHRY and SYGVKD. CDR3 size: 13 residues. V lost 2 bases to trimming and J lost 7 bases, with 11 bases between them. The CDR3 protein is CAISEGLERTQYF. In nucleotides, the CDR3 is TGTGCCATCAGTGAGGGCCTCGAACGGACCCAGTACTTC.

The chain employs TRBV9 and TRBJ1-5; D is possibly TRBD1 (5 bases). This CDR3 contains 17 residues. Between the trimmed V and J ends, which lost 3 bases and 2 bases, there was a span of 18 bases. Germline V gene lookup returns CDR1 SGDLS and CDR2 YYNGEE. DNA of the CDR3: TGTGCCAGCAGCGCCGACCCGGCGGGACCCGGCAATCAGCCCCAGCATTTT. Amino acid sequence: CASSADPAGPGNQPQHF.

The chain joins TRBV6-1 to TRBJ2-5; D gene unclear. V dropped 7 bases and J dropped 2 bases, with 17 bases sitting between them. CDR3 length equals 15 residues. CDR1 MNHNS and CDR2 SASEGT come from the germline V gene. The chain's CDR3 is CASNPDVVGQETQYF. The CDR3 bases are TGTGCCAGCAACCCGGACGTAGTGGGGCAAGAGACCCAGTACTTC.

CDR3 amino acids: CASSGRTSGYNEQFF. The CDR3 DNA reads TGTGCCAGCAGCGGTCGGACTAGCGGCTACAATGAGCAGTTCTTC. This chain joins TRBV9 and TRBJ2-1; 10 bases fit TRBD2. Germline-derived CDR1 and CDR2 are SGDLS and YYNGEE. This CDR3 region has 15 residues. With 3 bases clipped from V and 3 bases from J, the junction kept 3 bases outside the gene matches.

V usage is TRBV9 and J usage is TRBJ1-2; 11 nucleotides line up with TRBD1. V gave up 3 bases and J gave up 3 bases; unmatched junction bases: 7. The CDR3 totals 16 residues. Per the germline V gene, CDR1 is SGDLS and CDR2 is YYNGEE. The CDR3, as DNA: TGTGCCAGCAGCGCGTCAGGGACAGGGGGATACTATGGCTACACCTTC. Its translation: CASSASGTGGYYGYTF.

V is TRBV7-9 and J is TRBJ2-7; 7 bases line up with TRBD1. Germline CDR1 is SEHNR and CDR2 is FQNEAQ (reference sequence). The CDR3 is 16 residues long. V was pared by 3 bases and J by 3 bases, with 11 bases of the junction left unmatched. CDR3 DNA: TGTGCCAGCAGCTTTTCACTCCGAGACAGGGTCTACGAGCAGTACTTC. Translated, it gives CASSFSLRDRVYEQYF.

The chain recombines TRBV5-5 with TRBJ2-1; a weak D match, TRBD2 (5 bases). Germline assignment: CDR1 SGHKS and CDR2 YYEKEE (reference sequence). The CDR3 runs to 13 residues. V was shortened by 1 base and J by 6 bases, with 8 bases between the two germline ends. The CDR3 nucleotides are TGTGCCAGCAGCTTGTACGGGATCAATGAGCAGTTCTTC. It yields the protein CASSLYGINEQFF.

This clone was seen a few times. The CDR3 bases are TGTGCCAGCAGCCTACTAGGGAGACACGAGCAGTACTTC. Translating it yields CASSLLGRHEQYF. This chain links TRBV5-8 with TRBJ2-7, with a weak D call TRBD2 (5 bases). The CDR3 has 13 amino acids. Per germline, CDR1 SGHTS and CDR2 YDEGEE. Trimming cost V 4 bases and J 5 bases, with 13 bases left between them.

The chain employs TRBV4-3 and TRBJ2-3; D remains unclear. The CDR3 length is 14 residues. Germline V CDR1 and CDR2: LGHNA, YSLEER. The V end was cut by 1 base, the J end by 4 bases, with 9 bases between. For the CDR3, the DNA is TGCGCCAGCAGCCAAGGGGTCGCTTCAGATACGCAGTATTTT. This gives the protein CASSQGVASDTQYF.